Below, one T cell receptor beta chain is given with its context. The table lists this clonotype with a few counts. Its recognized antigen is unknown. The input lacks base qualities; no much larger clone sits a single base away. The CDR3 holds 16 amino acids from the cysteine to the phenylalanine. CDR3 DNA is the only sequence kept; it has 48 bases, read in frame from the first base. V lost 5 bases and J lost 3 bases, and the count of bases not matched to a germline gene is 13. The germline V gene yields MNHEY for CDR1 and SVGEGT for CDR2. The roughly 39 donors, aged about 6 to 95 years, were systemically healthy Caucasian individuals from Russia. Each donor gave about 9.2 milliliters of peripheral blood, drawn into EDTA-treated Vacutainer tubes. Ficoll-Paque density-gradient centrifugation was used to isolate PBMCs, with at least 6 million per sample. Total RNA, at least 6 micrograms per sample, was extracted from PBMCs with Trizol reagent. The percentages of naive CD45RAhigh/CD27high T cells were determined by flow cytometry on a PBMC aliquot from every donor.

The sample belongs to a study of blood T cells in healthy people across ages (dated by TCRdb to 2014 to 2015). In terms of the full investigation: Template switching captured roughly one uniquely barcoded TCR beta cDNA molecule per two T cells in model experiments. The donors were divided into four age groups: young (average 16 years), middle-aged (almost 40), aged (about 61) and long-lived (82). Using the same blood draw, the study looked at two additional independent replicas of 1 million unique cDNA reads for two donors, one aged 18 to 30 and the other aged 80 or older. To avoid experimental bias, donors of different ages were distributed randomly across sequencing lanes. Using deep sequencing normalized with unique cDNA molecular identifiers, the study measured how TCR beta repertoire diversity changes with age. Results the study describes overall, beyond this receptor: A strong correlation was found between observed TCR beta diversity and the percentage of naive T cells measured by flow cytometry. Compared with the aged group, the long-lived group had more naive CD4+ T cells, fewer expanded clones and increased TCR diversity, suggesting age selection. As age increased, observed TCR beta diversity per million T cells dropped in a roughly linear way, and a significant reduction was already evident by age 40. Because donor CMV infection status was unknown, age-related changes in expanded clonotypes were potentially confounded. Estimates of total diversity based on one million sequenced T cells were regarded as lower bounds and as underestimates. Since profiling was done on bulk unsorted PBMCs, naive and antigen-experienced compartments could not be conclusively compared.

The method behind the library was 5' RACE. This sample was sequenced with an Illumina HiSeq 2500. A second PCR of about 7 to 12 cycles was run with a J-beta primer mix and a sample-barcoded 5' primer. A unique molecular identifier was introduced onto each TCR beta cDNA molecule by a template-switch 5' adaptor carrying 12 random nucleotides. Each sample yielded at least 2.5 million CDR3-containing paired-end reads. The Mint cDNA synthesis kit, primed by a TRBC-specific oligonucleotide, was used to synthesize first-strand cDNA from all RNA. Following uracil-DNA glycosylase treatment, a first 18-cycle PCR with universal primers M1SS and BC2_uni_R was performed on all cDNA. In the authors' own workflow: For normalization, 1 million high-quality reads were randomly selected from each sample, with every read carrying a distinct molecular identifier. Instead of being binned into consensus sequences, reads that shared molecular identifiers were thrown out. MiTCR, with a Q25 quality threshold and the strictest error-elimination algorithm, was used for CDR3 identification, clonotype clustering and error correction. A nonparametric unseen species model using Euler transformation provided a lower-bound estimate of total TCR beta diversity. In TCRdb, the public reads were trimmed at Q25 with fastp and aligned with MiXCR, with productive beta chains retained. Under each unique CDR3 protein, matching rows form one entry showing the most common genes and DNA. In this record, the V and J calls reflect TCRdb's handling and not the investigators' own analysis. The sample table contains 910,000 or so distinct CDR3 sequences; only one count was recorded for around 54% of them. 20% to 25% of the sample is in the top ten clones.

This sequence originates from a woman aged 60-70 years in good health. The rearrangement joined TRBV6-2 or TRBV6-3 to TRBJ2-7; TRBD1 aligns with 7 central bases. Sample: blood. The CDR3 protein is CASSTFKQGQFYEQYF. The nucleotides are TGTGCCAGCAGTACCTTCAAACAGGGACAGTTCTACGAGCAGTACTTC.